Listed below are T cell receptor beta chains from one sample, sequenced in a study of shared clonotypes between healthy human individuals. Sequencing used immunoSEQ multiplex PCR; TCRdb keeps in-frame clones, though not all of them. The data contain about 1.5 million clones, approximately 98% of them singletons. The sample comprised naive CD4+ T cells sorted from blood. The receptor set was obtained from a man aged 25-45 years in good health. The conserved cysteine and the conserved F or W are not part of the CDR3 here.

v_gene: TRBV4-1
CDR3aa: ASSQGVRTGGRNTIY

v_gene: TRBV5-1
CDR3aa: ASSLEVAAETQY

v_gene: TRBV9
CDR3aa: ASSLDEVVNEQF

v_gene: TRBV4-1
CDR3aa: ASSQPRLEQY

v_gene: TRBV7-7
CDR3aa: ASSLAPSQETQY

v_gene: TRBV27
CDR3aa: ASSLSLENYNEQF

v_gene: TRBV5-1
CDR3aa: ASSLAGQASGGEQF

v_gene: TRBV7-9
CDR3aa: ASSFSQTAYEQY

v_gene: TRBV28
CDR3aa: ASSRPDTRAQPQH

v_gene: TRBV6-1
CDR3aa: ASSVGHSSGANVLT

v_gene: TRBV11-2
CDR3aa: ASSLVVGYEQY

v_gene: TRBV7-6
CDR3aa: ASSPGTGQIYEQY

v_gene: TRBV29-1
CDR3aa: SAVLTSARGEQY

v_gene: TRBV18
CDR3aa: ASSPRLDASNTEAF

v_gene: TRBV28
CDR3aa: ASSLRTPYEQY

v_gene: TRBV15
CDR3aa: ATSPGLAGPQETQY

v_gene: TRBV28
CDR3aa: ASSLPSGGLGYEQY

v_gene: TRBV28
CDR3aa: ASSPTGDTQY

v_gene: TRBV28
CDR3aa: ASSFEAFRETQY

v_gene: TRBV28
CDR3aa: ASSLPLGRQY

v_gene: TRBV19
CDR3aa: ASSTRQGTDTQY

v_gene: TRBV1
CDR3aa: TSSRVWGLPDNEQF

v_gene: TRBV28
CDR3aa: ASSLVSMNTEAF

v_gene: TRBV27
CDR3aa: ASSLEGTGDSTTNEKLF

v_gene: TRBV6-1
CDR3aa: ASSEVAGNQPQH

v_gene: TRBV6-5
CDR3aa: ASARVGTWNQPQH

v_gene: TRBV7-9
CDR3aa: ASRSDGALNQPQH

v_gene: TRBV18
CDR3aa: ASSPPGETQY

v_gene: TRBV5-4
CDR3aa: ASSSRTDHNYGYT

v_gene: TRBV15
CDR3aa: ATSFSNQPQH

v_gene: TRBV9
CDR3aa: ASSVAGRGEQY

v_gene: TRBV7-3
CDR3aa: ASSLGPPNEQF